Described below is a single T cell receptor beta chain sequence and its context. What it binds is not known. These data come from a study of cytomegalovirus exposure and HLA in healthy donors. Notes on the study in general: Productive rates of about 87% or about 30% were seen for most TCR beta V segments in an earlier analysis.

Researchers ran the PCR with 60 Vbeta and 13 Jbeta primers. Original data processing: As a later analysis found, there were around 86 million unique TCR beta chains, of which some 10 million were shared. Sequencing used immunoSEQ multiplex PCR; TCRdb keeps in-frame clones, though not all of them. V and J calls and clone size follow that table, whereas D and trimming were derived from the DNA. The sample consists of over 150,000 clones, around 85% of them appearing once. This CDR3 contains 12 residues. Per the germline V gene, CDR1 is MNHNS and CDR2 is SASEGT. Between the trimmed V and J ends, which lost 6 bases and 0 bases, there was a span of 3 bases.

The J gene is TRBJ2-1, the V gene TRBV6-1; D gene ambiguous. This sequence was found in a man between 40 and 49 years old in good health and CMV-seronegative. The specimen sequenced was PBMCs. CDR3 in DNA: TGTGCCAGCAGGTACTCCTACAATGAGCAGTTCTTC. It specifies CASRYSYNEQFF.